This T cell receptor (beta chain) was sequenced during a study of spatial heterogeneity in lung cancer. This clonotype was seen repeatedly, ten times or more. V lost 5 bases and J 4 bases, leaving 15 bases between the germline ends. The CDR3 loop spans 15 amino acids. CDR1 and CDR2 from the germline V gene are MDHEN and SYDVKM. Time point indicated: blood at routine non-recurrence follow-up after resection. Unique molecular identifiers tagged every individual TCR cDNA molecule. TCRdb independently ran MiXCR on the 5' RACE reads; one entry per CDR3 protein. The sample shows some 12,000 distinct CDR3 sequences, 9.5% to 13% of them seen only once.

The sample here was PBMCs, taken at follow-up. This TCR derives from a female donor with early-stage non-small cell lung cancer. V is TRBV28 and J is TRBJ2-1; D possibly uses TRBD1 or TRBD2 (6 bases each). The CDR3 sequence is CASSPPGGSYNEQFF. In DNA, the CDR3 is TGTGCCAGCAGTCCCCCCGGGGGCTCATACAATGAGCAGTTCTTC.